Listed here are 31 T cell receptor beta chains from one sample, sequenced in a study of neurological immune-mediated disorders. TCRdb analysed the 5' RACE reads with MiXCR anew, one entry per CDR3 protein. The sample lists 43,000 or so distinct CDR3 sequences, roughly 13% occurring once. Time point reported: longitudinal time-point 3. Sequenced sample: PBMCs. These receptors were collected from a man aged 30 to 45 in good health.

This clonotype was seen many times. The chain has TRBV24-1 and TRBJ2-3, with D unresolved. CDR1 and CDR2 from the germline V gene are KGHDR and SFDVKD. This CDR3 has 13 amino acids. Trimming took 1 base from V and 3 from J, leaving 4 bases between them. The CDR3 DNA is TGTGCCACCAGTGATTTTCCTACAGATACGCAGTATTTT. It is translated as CATSDFPTDTQYF.

This clonotype has ten or more counts. The CDR3 here is CSAMARGQYSYEQYF. The CDR3, as DNA: TGCAGTGCTATGGCAAGGGGTCAGTACTCCTACGAGCAGTACTTC. The chain recombines TRBV20-1 with TRBJ2-7; TRBD1 is a possible D gene (5 bases). The CDR3 consists of 15 residues. In germline, CDR1 is DFQATT, CDR2 SNEGSKA (reference sequence). V lost 4 bases and J lost 0, with 16 bases in between.

This clonotype appeared a few times. V usage is TRBV7-6 and J usage is TRBJ2-3, with TRBD2 matching 10 bases. CDR3 length: 15 amino acids. V lost 5 bases and J lost 2; bases outside the gene matches: 4. Germline CDR1 reads SGHVS; CDR2 reads FNYEAQ. The CDR3 DNA follows: TGTGCCAGCAGCCGGACTAGCGGAATCACAGATACGCAGTATTTT. Protein product: CASSRTSGITDTQYF.

This clonotype was counted at least ten times. CDR3 in DNA: TGTGCCAGCACCCTAGCCTGGGCGGGAAACAATGAGCAGTTCTTC. This sequence encodes CASTLAWAGNNEQFF. This chain joins TRBV7-2 and TRBJ2-1, with D perhaps matching TRBD2 (6 bases). Germline CDR1 and CDR2: SGHTA and FQGNSA. The V and J ends lost 7 bases and 5 bases respectively, with 18 bases between them. The length of the CDR3 is 15 residues.

This clonotype was counted ten times or more. This chain uses TRBV12-3 or TRBV12-4 with TRBJ1-1, with D possibly being TRBD1 (6 bases). The ends were cut back, 6 bases at V and 1 base at J, with 12 bases in the middle. CDR3 length equals 14 residues. The DNA for the CDR3 is TGTGCCAGCAGGGCCGGGACACAGAACACTGAAGCTTTCTTT. It translates to CASRAGTQNTEAFF.

This clonotype was found many times. The CDR3 nucleotides are TGTGCCAGTAGTATAATTCAGGGCAACTATGGCTACACCTTC. It yields the protein CASSIIQGNYGYTF. The chain is built from TRBV19 and TRBJ1-2, with a weak D call TRBD1 (5 bases). This CDR3 is 14 amino acids long. Trimming removed 2 bases from V and 2 bases from J, with 9 bases in between. Per germline, CDR1 LNHDA and CDR2 SQIVND (reference sequence).

This clonotype showed up many times. V and J are TRBV29-1 and TRBJ2-1, with TRBD1 matching 10 bases. Germline V gene sequence: CDR1 SQVTM, CDR2 ANQGSEA. This CDR3 is 14 amino acids long. V lost 4 bases and J lost 8; bases outside the gene matches: 8. CDR3 region: CSVGDRGRGDEQFF. As DNA, the CDR3 is TGCAGCGTTGGGGACAGGGGCCGCGGGGATGAGCAGTTCTTC.

This clonotype was counted many times. The chain uses TRBV28 and TRBJ2-1, with 8 bases aligning to TRBD2. This CDR3 contains 17 residues. The germline CDR1 and CDR2 sequences are MDHEN and SYDVKM. The J segment lost 2 bases and the V segment lost 5 bases, leaving 11 bases of the junction unmatched. CDR3 in amino acids: CASSPTWASGPYNEQFF. The DNA for the CDR3 is TGTGCCAGCAGTCCTACCTGGGCTAGCGGGCCCTACAATGAGCAGTTCTTC.

This clonotype was detected many times. The rearrangement joins TRBV29-1 to TRBJ1-2, with 9 bases matching TRBD1. This CDR3 is 13 amino acids long. Trimming removed 4 bases from V and 4 bases from J; junction bases left unmatched: 4. CDR1 and CDR2 from the germline V gene are SQVTM and ANQGSEA. CDR3 bases: TGCAGCGTTGTAGGGACAGGGCCCTATGGCTACACCTTC. Its translation: CSVVGTGPYGYTF.

This clonotype appeared many times. The rearrangement links TRBV7-2 to TRBJ2-1; 16 positions agree with TRBD2. With V trimmed by 5 bases and J by 3 bases, 4 bases remained unmatched. There are 17 residues in the CDR3. Germline V gene lookup returns CDR1 SGHTA and CDR2 FQGNSA. The DNA of the CDR3 is TGTGCCAGCAGCGGCGGGACTAGCGGGGGGGGCTACAATGAGCAGTTCTTC. Its translation: CASSGGTSGGGYNEQFF.

This clonotype was observed many times. The rearrangement uses TRBV5-1 and TRBJ2-7, with 10 bases that match TRBD2. CDR1 is SGHRS, CDR2 YFSETQ, per germline. The V and J ends lost 0 bases and 2 bases, in that order; junction bases with no gene match: 2. This CDR3 contains 15 residues. The CDR3, as DNA: TGCGCCAGCAGCTTGGCCGGGACTAGCGCCTACGAGCAGTACTTC. Translating gives CASSLAGTSAYEQYF.

This clonotype has a count of ten or more. The V gene is TRBV13, the J gene TRBJ2-7, with unresolved D. The germline V gene encodes CDR1 PRHDT and CDR2 FYEKMQ (reference sequence). Deletions cut 3 bases from V and 7 bases from J, with 10 bases between. This CDR3 has 12 residues. The CDR3 loop reads CASSFEASEQYF. CDR3 bases: TGTGCCAGCAGCTTTGAAGCTTCTGAGCAGTACTTC.

In this sample, this clonotype turned up many times. This chain uses TRBV20-1 with TRBJ2-1; D is unclear. Germline V gene sequence: CDR1 DFQATT, CDR2 SNEGSKA (reference sequence). Between the trimmed V and J ends, which lost 3 bases and 8 bases, there was a span of 14 bases. This CDR3 contains 13 residues. CDR3 sequence (DNA): TGCAGTGCTAGCTTCGCTATTTCTTATGAGCAGTTCTTC. As protein: CSASFAISYEQFF.

J is TRBJ2-3 and V is TRBV5-1; D perhaps matches TRBD1 (6 bases). The CDR3 runs 15 residues. Germline assignment: CDR1 SGHRS and CDR2 YFSETQ. V lost 4 bases to trimming and J lost 2 bases, with 14 bases between them. Here the CDR3 reads CASSPGTPFTDTQYF. As DNA, the CDR3 is TGCGCCAGCAGCCCCGGGACACCTTTCACAGATACGCAGTATTTT.

This clonotype was seen many times. The rearrangement joins TRBV19 to TRBJ1-5; no definite D call. The CDR3 is 15 amino acids. Germline V gene lookup returns CDR1 LNHDA and CDR2 SQIVND (reference sequence). V was pared by 3 bases and J by 0 bases, with 9 bases between. This CDR3 is CASSMGEYSNQPQHF. CDR3 bases: TGTGCCAGTAGTATGGGCGAGTATAGCAATCAGCCCCAGCATTTT.

This clonotype appeared many times. The germline gene is not matched at one end of the junction; a read error may be the cause. Here the CDR3 DNA reads TGTACCAGCAGCTTAGATACACCCGAGACCCAGTACTTC. Translating gives CTSSLDTPETQYF. The V gene is TRBV11-2, the J gene TRBJ2-5; no firm D call. CDR1 SGHAT and CDR2 FQNNGV come from the germline V gene. The CDR3 spans 13 residues.

There are many counts of this clonotype. The rearrangement links TRBV18 to TRBJ1-1, with D hard to call. CDR1 and CDR2 from the germline V gene are KGHSH and LQKENI. CDR3 length: 13 amino acids. V lost 0 bases to trimming and J lost 2 bases, with 4 bases between them. The CDR3 protein is CASSPPGNTEAFF. CDR3 coding DNA: TGTGCCAGCTCACCACCGGGTAACACTGAAGCTTTCTTT.

This clonotype was counted ten times or more. The chain combines TRBV11-3 with TRBJ2-7; the match to TRBD1 covers 8 bases. CDR1 and CDR2 (germline): SGHNT, YENEEA. With V trimmed by 5 bases and J by 3 bases, 9 bases remained unmatched. The CDR3 loop spans 15 amino acids. The CDR3 loop is CASSLGQGSFYEQYF. CDR3 sequence (DNA): TGTGCCAGCAGCCTAGGACAGGGATCCTTCTACGAGCAGTACTTC.

This clonotype was detected ten times or more. This rearrangement joins TRBV27 to TRBJ2-7; 9 positions agree with TRBD1. Germline V lookup: CDR1 MNHEY, CDR2 SMNVEV (reference sequence). CDR3 size: 15 residues. V lost 8 bases to trimming and J lost 7 bases; unmatched junction nucleotides: 15. CDR3 sequence: CASQSFGTGRTEQYF. CDR3 nucleotide sequence: TGTGCCAGCCAATCGTTCGGGACAGGGAGGACGGAGCAGTACTTC.

The chain has TRBV6-4 and TRBJ2-1, with 7 nucleotides matching TRBD2. J was trimmed by 4 bases and V by 5 bases; bases with no gene match: 5. This CDR3 has 14 amino acids. Per germline, CDR1 MRHNA and CDR2 SNTAGT. The CDR3 DNA sequence: TGTGCCAGCAGTCCTGGGGGGGAGTACAATGAGCAGTTCTTC. This translates into CASSPGGEYNEQFF.

Many counts were recorded for this clonotype. The chain is built from TRBV7-2 and TRBJ2-7, with TRBD1 matching 9 bases. The CDR3 consists of 14 residues. V dropped 5 bases and J dropped 2; count of bases not matched to a gene: 4. Germline V gives CDR1 SGHTA, CDR2 FQGNSA. CDR3 DNA: TGTGCCAGCAGCCCGGACAGGGGCCCCTACGAGCAGTACTTC. Its translation is CASSPDRGPYEQYF.

This clonotype turned up a few times. The chain has TRBV6-6 and TRBJ2-5; 7 bases agree with TRBD2. The CDR3 covers 17 residues. CDR1 MNHNY and CDR2 SVGAGI come from the germline V gene (reference sequence). V shed 2 bases and J 2 bases; nucleotides not matched to a gene: 11. CDR3 sequence (DNA): TGTGCCAGCAGTTACGCCTTGGCGGGAGCTGTACAAGAGACCCAGTACTTC. Translating gives CASSYALAGAVQETQYF.

This clonotype was seen ten or more times. This chain connects TRBV5-1 to TRBJ1-2; D remains unclear. The CDR3 extends over 14 amino acids. Trimming removed 3 bases at V and 1 base at J, with 10 bases between. Germline CDR1 and CDR2: SGHRS and YFSETQ. The CDR3 nucleotides read TGCGCCAGCAGCTCCGGAGATGGTAACTATGGCTACACCTTC. This translates into CASSSGDGNYGYTF.

This clonotype was detected many times. The chain uses TRBV24-1 and TRBJ2-5; 7 bases match TRBD1. Trimming took 5 bases from V and 2 from J; bases not matched to a gene: 7. The length of the CDR3 is 15 residues. Per the germline V gene, CDR1 is KGHDR and CDR2 is SFDVKD. CDR3 DNA sequence: TGTGCCACCAGTGTTACCGGGACAGCTCAAGAGACCCAGTACTTC. This codes for CATSVTGTAQETQYF.

Only a few counts were recorded for this clonotype. The chain combines TRBV20-1 with TRBJ2-1, with 12 nucleotides matching TRBD2. With V trimmed by 0 bases and J by 4 bases, 10 bases remained unmatched. The germline CDR1 and CDR2 sequences are DFQATT and SNEGSKA (reference sequence). This CDR3 has 18 residues. CDR3 DNA: TGCAGTGCTAGAGATTCTACTAGCGGGAGGCAATGGTACAATGAGCAGTTCTTC. Its translation: CSARDSTSGRQWYNEQFF.

This clonotype was observed at least ten times. The chain recombines TRBV29-1 with TRBJ1-5, with 7 bases aligning to TRBD1. Germline trimming cut 8 bases from V and 3 bases from J; bases unmatched to any gene: 7. This CDR3 is built from 13 residues. Germline CDR1 and CDR2: SQVTM and ANQGSEA. CDR3 DNA sequence: TGCAGCATTGGCACAGGGGTCAATCAGCCCCAGCATTTT. Its protein is CSIGTGVNQPQHF.

This clonotype was found many times. The gene calls are TRBV6-4 and TRBJ2-3; TRBD2 matches 7 bases. The germline V gene has CDR1 MRHNA and CDR2 SNTAGT. CDR3 length: 15 residues. The V segment lost 3 bases and the J segment 4 bases; nucleotides outside the gene matches: 7. The CDR3: CASSELEAGSDTQYF. The DNA of the CDR3 is TGTGCCAGCAGTGAGTTGGAAGCGGGATCAGATACGCAGTATTTT.

The chain uses TRBV5-1 and TRBJ2-7, with 7 nucleotides matching TRBD1. Germline assignment: CDR1 SGHRS and CDR2 YFSETQ. This CDR3 contains 13 residues. Trimming took 6 bases from V and 5 from J; bases not matched to a gene: 8. The CDR3 spells CASIGRGRHEQYF. Here the CDR3 DNA reads TGCGCCAGCATTGGAAGGGGGCGACACGAGCAGTACTTC.

This clonotype came up many times. The chain joins TRBV28 to TRBJ2-7; D remains ambiguous. From germline, CDR1 is MDHEN and CDR2 SYDVKM. The CDR3 is 12 amino acids. V was shortened by 3 bases and J by 6 bases, with 9 bases between the two germline ends. The DNA for the CDR3 is TGTGCCAGCAGTTTGTTGTCCGGCGAGCAGTACTTC. Its translation is CASSLLSGEQYF.

This clonotype showed up many times. The junction shows a germline mismatch at one end, possibly a read error. The chain combines TRBV15 with TRBJ2-1; 8 nucleotides agree with TRBD1. This CDR3 contains 12 residues. Germline lookup yields CDR1 LNHNV and CDR2 YYDKDF (reference sequence). CDR3 sequence (DNA): TGTGCCACCAGCAGAGTGGGGACAGGACCCTACTTC. Translated: CATSRVGTGPYF.

This clonotype was recorded many times. The gene calls are TRBV20-1 and TRBJ2-7; the match to TRBD2 covers 9 bases. Trimming at V came to 1 base and at J to 1 base, leaving 5 bases not matched to a gene. Germline V gives CDR1 DFQATT, CDR2 SNEGSKA (reference sequence). The CDR3 spans 15 residues. This CDR3 is CSARVGTSISYEQYF. The CDR3 DNA is TGCAGTGCTAGAGTCGGGACTAGCATTTCCTACGAGCAGTACTTC.